This T cell receptor beta chain was obtained from a study of brain T cells in children with intractable seizures. The study's findings and limits: Patients' HCMV serostatus was unknown; virus specificity rests on CDR3 similarity alone.

Produced via immunoSEQ multiplex PCR; TCRdb's table is partial and in-frame only. The sample lists hundreds of thousands of clones, 93% occurring once. The time point is: blood from clinic visit 5 months post-surgery; TSC patient then seizure free. Before surgery, patients took at least one anti-epileptic drug. The sample holds a few counts of this clone. Its antigen remains unidentified. At the DNA level, this CDR3 is encoded by other sequences in the same sample as well. The clonotype originates from a boy in the first two years of life with tuberous sclerosis and intractable seizures. Specimen: peripheral blood, collected around 5 months after surgery.

In DNA form, the CDR3 reads TGCGCCAGCAGCTTACAGGGGGGTCAGCCCCAGCATTTT. Protein: CASSLQGGQPQHF. The V and J genes are TRBV5-1 and TRBJ1-5, with TRBD1 identical over 8 bases. From germline, CDR1 is SGHRS and CDR2 YFSETQ. The CDR3 runs 13 residues. J lost 6 bases, V lost 2 bases, and 1 base had no gene match.